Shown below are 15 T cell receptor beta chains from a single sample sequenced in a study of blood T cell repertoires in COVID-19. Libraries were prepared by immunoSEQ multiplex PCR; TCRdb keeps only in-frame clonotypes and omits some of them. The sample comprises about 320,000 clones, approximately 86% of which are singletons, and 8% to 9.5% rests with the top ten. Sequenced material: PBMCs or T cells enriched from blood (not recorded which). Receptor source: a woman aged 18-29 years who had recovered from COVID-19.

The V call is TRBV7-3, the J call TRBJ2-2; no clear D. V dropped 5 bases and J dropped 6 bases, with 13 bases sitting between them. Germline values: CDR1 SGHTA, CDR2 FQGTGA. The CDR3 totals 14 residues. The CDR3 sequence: CASSLRVGSGELFF. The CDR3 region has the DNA TGTGCCAGCAGCCTAAGGGTGGGCTCCGGGGAGCTGTTTTTT.

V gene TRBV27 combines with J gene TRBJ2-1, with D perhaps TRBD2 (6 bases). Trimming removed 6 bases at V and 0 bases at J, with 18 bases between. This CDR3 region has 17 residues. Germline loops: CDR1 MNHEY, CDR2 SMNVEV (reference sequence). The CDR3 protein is CASRPQWEVNSYNEQFF. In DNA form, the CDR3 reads TGTGCCAGCAGACCCCAGTGGGAGGTAAACTCCTACAATGAGCAGTTCTTC.

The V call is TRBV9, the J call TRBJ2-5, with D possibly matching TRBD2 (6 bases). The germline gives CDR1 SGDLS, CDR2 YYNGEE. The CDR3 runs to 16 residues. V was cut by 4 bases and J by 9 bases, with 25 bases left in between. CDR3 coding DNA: TGTGCCAGCAGCCCCCGGAGGGGCCCCGCGGCGAGTCCCCAGTACTTC. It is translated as CASSPRRGPAASPQYF.

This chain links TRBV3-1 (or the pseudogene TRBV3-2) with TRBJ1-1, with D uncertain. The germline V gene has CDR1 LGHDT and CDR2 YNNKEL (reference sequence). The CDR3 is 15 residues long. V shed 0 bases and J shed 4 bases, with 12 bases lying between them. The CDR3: CASSQDWGGFTEAFF. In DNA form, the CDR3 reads TGTGCCAGCAGCCAAGACTGGGGAGGATTCACTGAAGCTTTCTTT.

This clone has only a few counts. In nucleotides, the CDR3 is TGTGCCAGCAGCTCGTCCCGGGACACCATATATTTT. It codes for CASSSSRDTIYF. The genes are TRBV5-6 and TRBJ1-3; D ambiguous. CDR1 is SGHDT and CDR2 is YYEEEE in the germline V gene. The length of the CDR3 is 12 residues. V was pared by 3 bases and J by 8 bases, with 9 bases between.

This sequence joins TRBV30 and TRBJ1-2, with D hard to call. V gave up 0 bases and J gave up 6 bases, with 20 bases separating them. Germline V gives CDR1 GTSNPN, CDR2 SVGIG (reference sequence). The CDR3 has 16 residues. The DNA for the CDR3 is TGTGCCTGGAGTGTTGGAGCCTTTGTCTCGGGAGATGGCTACACCTTC. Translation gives CAWSVGAFVSGDGYTF.

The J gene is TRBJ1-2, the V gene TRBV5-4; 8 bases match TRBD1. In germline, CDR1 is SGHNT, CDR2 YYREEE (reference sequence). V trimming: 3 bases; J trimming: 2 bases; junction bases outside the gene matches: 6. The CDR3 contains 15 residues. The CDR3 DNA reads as TGTGCCAGCAGCTCACGGACAGGGAACAACTATGGCTACACCTTC. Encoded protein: CASSSRTGNNYGYTF.

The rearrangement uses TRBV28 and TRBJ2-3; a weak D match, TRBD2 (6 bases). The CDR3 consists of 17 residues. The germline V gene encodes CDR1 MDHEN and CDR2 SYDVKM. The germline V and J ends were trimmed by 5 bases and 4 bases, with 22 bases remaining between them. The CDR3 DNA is TGTGCCAGCAGTCCCCTGACGAGGGAGGCTGTCGCAGATACGCAGTATTTT. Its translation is CASSPLTREAVADTQYF.

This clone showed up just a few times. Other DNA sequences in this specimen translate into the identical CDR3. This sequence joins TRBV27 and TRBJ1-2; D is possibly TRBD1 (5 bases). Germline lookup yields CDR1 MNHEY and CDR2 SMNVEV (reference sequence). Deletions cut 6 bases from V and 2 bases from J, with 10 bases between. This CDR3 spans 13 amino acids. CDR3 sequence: CASSLDRNYGYTF. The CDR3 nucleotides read TGTGCCAGCAGCCTTGACAGAAACTATGGCTACACCTTC.

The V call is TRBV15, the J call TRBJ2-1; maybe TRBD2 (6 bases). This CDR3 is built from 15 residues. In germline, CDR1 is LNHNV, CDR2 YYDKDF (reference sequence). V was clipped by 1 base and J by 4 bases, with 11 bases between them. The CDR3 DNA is TGTGCCACCAGCAGAGTTTCGGGGGAGTACAATGAGCAGTTCTTC. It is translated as CATSRVSGEYNEQFF. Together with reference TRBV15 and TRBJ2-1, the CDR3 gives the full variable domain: DAMVIQNPRYQVTQFGKPVTLSCSQTLNHNVMYWYQQKSSQAPKLLFHYYDKDFNNEADTPDNFQSRRPNTSFCFLDIRSPGLGDTAMYLCATSRVSGEYNEQFFGPGTRLTVL.

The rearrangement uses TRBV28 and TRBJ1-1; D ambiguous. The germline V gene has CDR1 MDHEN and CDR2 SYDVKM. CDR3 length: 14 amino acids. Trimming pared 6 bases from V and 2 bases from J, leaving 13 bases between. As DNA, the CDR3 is TGTGCCAGCAGCCCCCCCGCACTCAACACTGAAGCTTTCTTT. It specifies CASSPPALNTEAFF.

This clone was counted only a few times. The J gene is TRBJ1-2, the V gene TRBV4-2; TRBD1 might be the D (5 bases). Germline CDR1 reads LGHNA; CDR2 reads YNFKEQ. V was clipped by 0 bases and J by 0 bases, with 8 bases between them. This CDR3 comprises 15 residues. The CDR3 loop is CASSQDAGSNYGYTF. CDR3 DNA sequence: TGTGCCAGCAGCCAAGATGCAGGGTCTAACTATGGCTACACCTTC.

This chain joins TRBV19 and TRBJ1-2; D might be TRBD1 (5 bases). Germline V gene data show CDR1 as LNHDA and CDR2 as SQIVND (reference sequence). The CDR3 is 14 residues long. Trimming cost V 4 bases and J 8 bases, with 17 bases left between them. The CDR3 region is CASSTGRDLSGYTF. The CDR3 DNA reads TGTGCCAGTAGTACTGGGAGGGACCTTTCCGGCTACACCTTC.

As DNA, the CDR3 is TGTGCCAGCAGCGTAGGCGGGGGGGGGACAGATACGCAGTATTTT. Its translation: CASSVGGGGTDTQYF. The J gene is TRBJ2-3, the V gene TRBV9, with 9 bases that match TRBD2. The V segment lost 0 bases and the J segment 3 bases; nucleotides outside the gene matches: 2. The CDR3 runs to 15 residues. The germline gives CDR1 SGDLS, CDR2 YYNGEE.

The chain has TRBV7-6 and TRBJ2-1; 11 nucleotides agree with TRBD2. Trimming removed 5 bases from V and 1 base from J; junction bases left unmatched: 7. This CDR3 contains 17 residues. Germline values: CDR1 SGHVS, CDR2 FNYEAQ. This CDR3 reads CASSPYSGGASYNEQFF. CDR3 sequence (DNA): TGTGCCAGCAGCCCGTATAGCGGGGGGGCTTCCTACAATGAGCAGTTCTTC.